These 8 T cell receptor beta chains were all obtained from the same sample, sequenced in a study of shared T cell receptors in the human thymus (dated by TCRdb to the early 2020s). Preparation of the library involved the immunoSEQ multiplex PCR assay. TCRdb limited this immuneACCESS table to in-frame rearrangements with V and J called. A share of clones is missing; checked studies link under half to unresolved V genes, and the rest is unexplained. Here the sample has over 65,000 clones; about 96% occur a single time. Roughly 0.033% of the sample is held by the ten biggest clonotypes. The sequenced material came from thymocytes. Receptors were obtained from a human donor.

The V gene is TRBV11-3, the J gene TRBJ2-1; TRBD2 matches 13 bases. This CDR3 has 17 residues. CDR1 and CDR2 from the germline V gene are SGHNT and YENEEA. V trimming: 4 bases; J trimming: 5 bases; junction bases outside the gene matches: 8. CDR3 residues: CASSYRTSGGHNNEQFF. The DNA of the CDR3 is TGTGCCAGCAGCTACAGGACTAGCGGGGGCCACAACAATGAGCAGTTCTTC.

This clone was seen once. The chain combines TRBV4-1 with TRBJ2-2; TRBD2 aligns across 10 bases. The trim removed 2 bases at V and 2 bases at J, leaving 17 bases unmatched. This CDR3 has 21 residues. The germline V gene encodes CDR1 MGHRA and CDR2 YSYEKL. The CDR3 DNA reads TGCGCCAGCAGCCAAAAAGGCTCCGGCATAGCGGGGGGAAGAAACACCGGGGAGCTGTTTTTT. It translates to CASSQKGSGIAGGRNTGELFF.

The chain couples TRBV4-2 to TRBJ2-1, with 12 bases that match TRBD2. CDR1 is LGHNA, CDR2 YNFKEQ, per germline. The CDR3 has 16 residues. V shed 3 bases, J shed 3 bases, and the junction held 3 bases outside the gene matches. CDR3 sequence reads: CASSQQLAGGYNEQFF. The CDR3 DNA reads TGTGCCAGCAGCCAGCAACTAGCGGGGGGCTACAATGAGCAGTTCTTC.

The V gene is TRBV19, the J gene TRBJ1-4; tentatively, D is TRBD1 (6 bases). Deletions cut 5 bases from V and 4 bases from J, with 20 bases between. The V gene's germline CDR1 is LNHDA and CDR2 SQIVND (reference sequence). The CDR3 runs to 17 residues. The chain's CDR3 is CASSQDRRVIDNEKLFF. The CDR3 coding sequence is TGTGCCAGTAGTCAAGACAGGAGGGTGATTGATAATGAAAAACTGTTTTTT.

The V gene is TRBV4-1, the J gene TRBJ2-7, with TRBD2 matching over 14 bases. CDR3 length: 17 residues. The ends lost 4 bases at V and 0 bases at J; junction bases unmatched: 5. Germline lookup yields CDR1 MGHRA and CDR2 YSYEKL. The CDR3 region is CASSRTSGGYSSYEQYF. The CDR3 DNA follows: TGCGCCAGCAGCCGGACTAGCGGGGGGTATAGCTCCTACGAGCAGTACTTC.

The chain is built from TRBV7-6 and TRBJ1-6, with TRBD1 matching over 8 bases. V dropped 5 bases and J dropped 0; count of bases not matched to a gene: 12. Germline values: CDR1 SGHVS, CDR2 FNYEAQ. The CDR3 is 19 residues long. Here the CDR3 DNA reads TGTGCCAGCAGCCCGCACAGGGGGGTGCGAAGCTCCTATAATTCACCCCTCCACTTT. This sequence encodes CASSPHRGVRSSYNSPLHF.

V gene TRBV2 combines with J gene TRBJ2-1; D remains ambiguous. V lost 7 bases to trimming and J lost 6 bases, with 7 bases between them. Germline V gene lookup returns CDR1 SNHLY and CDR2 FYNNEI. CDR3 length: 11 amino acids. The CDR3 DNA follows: TGTGCCAGCATGCCCGCCAATGAGCAGTTCTTC. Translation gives CASMPANEQFF. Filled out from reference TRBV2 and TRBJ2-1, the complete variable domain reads EPEVTQTPSHQVTQMGQEVILRCVPISNHLYFYWYRQILGQKVEFLVSFYNNEISEKSEIFDDQFSVERPDGSNFTLKIRSTKLEDSAMYFCASMPANEQFFGPGTRLTVL.

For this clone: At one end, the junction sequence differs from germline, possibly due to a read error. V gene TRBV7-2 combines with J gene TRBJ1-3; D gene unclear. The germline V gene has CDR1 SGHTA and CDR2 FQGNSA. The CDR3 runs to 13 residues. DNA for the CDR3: TGTGCCAGCAGCTCCGATACTGGAAGCACCATATATTTT. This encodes CASSSDTGSTIYF.